These 12 T cell receptor beta chains came from one sample sequenced in a study of blood T cell repertoires in COVID-19. The data were produced by immunoSEQ multiplex PCR, yet TCRdb's version contains in-frame clones alone and is incomplete. The sample lists tens of thousands of clones, approximately 88% occurring once. What was sequenced was peripheral blood. The receptors were sampled from a man in his 60s with acute or convalescent COVID-19.

This chain uses TRBV4-3 with TRBJ1-5; D possibly corresponds to TRBD1 (5 bases). The CDR3 is 14 amino acids. V lost 1 base, J lost 4 bases, and 8 bases lay in between. Per germline, CDR1 LGHNA and CDR2 YSLEER. The CDR3 loop reads CASSQGQNNQPQHF. The CDR3 bases are TGCGCCAGCAGCCAAGGACAGAATAATCAGCCCCAGCATTTT.

This sequence joins TRBV5-1 and TRBJ2-7; 8 nucleotides align to TRBD1. The CDR3 sequence is 18 residues long. The V gene's germline CDR1 is SGHRS and CDR2 YFSETQ. V trimming: 4 bases; J trimming: 2 bases; junction bases outside the gene matches: 17. The CDR3 bases are TGCGCCAGCAGCGTCAATCCGCGAACAGGGGGGAAAACCTACGAGCAGTACTTC. Its translation is CASSVNPRTGGKTYEQYF.

The chain carries TRBV5-1 and TRBJ2-7, with 8 nucleotides matching TRBD1. The CDR3 length is 15 residues. Germline V lookup: CDR1 SGHRS, CDR2 YFSETQ. With V trimmed by 6 bases and J by 2 bases, 10 bases remained unmatched. CDR3 amino acids: CASTPGGTGAYEQYF. CDR3 in DNA: TGCGCCAGCACCCCCGGCGGGACAGGTGCCTACGAGCAGTACTTC.

The chain combines TRBV10-3 with TRBJ1-2; 7 nucleotides match TRBD1. V was clipped by 6 bases and J by 0 bases; unmatched bases: 10. Germline V lookup: CDR1 ENHRY, CDR2 SYGVKD. There are 16 residues in the CDR3. In nucleotides, the CDR3 is TGTGCCATCAGCGGGACAGAGGAAGCCCCTAACTATGGCTACACCTTC. This gives the protein CAISGTEEAPNYGYTF.

The chain employs TRBV5-6 and TRBJ2-3; 8 bases map to TRBD2. V trimming: 3 bases; J trimming: 6 bases; junction bases outside the gene matches: 0. CDR1 and CDR2 from the germline V gene are SGHDT and YYEEEE. CDR3 length: 12 amino acids. The DNA of the CDR3 is TGTGCCAGCAGCTGGACTAGCGATACGCAGTATTTT. It specifies CASSWTSDTQYF.

The genes are TRBV7-3 and TRBJ2-2; weak D call: TRBD1 (6 bases). Per germline, CDR1 SGHTA and CDR2 FQGTGA. The CDR3 spans 15 residues. V shed 5 bases and J shed 6 bases, with 16 bases lying between them. CDR3 amino acids: CASSDNPGASGELFF. The DNA for the CDR3 is TGTGCCAGCAGCGATAACCCAGGGGCGTCCGGGGAGCTGTTTTTT.

This chain connects TRBV6-5 to TRBJ1-2, with D possibly matching TRBD1 (6 bases). CDR1 MNHEY and CDR2 SVGAGI come from the germline V gene. The CDR3 totals 13 residues. The V gene lost 8 bases and the J gene lost 0 bases, with 10 bases spanning the gap. In nucleotides, the CDR3 is TGTGCCAGCCGGGCAGGGGCTAACTATGGCTACACCTTC. It codes for CASRAGANYGYTF.

This clone was observed a single time. The chain combines TRBV12-3 or TRBV12-4 with TRBJ2-1, with D perhaps matching TRBD1 (5 bases). This CDR3 spans 12 amino acids. The ends were cut back, 6 bases at V and 10 bases at J, with 13 bases in the middle. The CDR3 sequence is CASSQGGREQFF. The CDR3, as DNA: TGTGCCAGCAGCCAGGGCGGACGCGAGCAGTTCTTC.

J is TRBJ2-3 and V is TRBV10-3, with 14 bases fitting TRBD2. The length of the CDR3 is 15 residues. CDR1 is ENHRY and CDR2 is SYGVKD in the germline V gene. Trimming at V came to 5 bases and at J to 4 bases, leaving 2 bases not matched to a gene. CDR3 in amino acids: CAISKTSGGADTQYF. DNA for the CDR3: TGTGCCATCAGTAAGACTAGCGGGGGGGCAGATACGCAGTATTTT.

This clone has a single count. The chain links TRBV10-3 to TRBJ1-2, with 8 bases fitting TRBD1. Unmatched junction bases numbered 3, after V lost 3 bases and J lost 0 bases. The CDR3 is made up of 15 amino acids. Per the germline V gene, CDR1 is ENHRY and CDR2 is SYGVKD. The CDR3 coding sequence is TGTGCCATCAGTGAACAGGGGGGTACTAACTATGGCTACACCTTC. Protein sequence: CAISEQGGTNYGYTF.

V and J are TRBV5-6 and TRBJ2-1, with D perhaps matching TRBD2 (5 bases). The CDR3 totals 13 residues. V lost 0 bases to trimming and J lost 9 bases, with 10 bases between them. Germline CDR1 reads SGHDT; CDR2 reads YYEEEE. The CDR3 spells CASSLGSGSEQFF. CDR3 coding DNA: TGTGCCAGCAGCTTGGGGAGTGGGAGTGAGCAGTTCTTC.

The chain has TRBV5-1 and TRBJ1-1; TRBD1 is a possible D gene (5 bases). Trimming took 3 bases from V and 4 from J, leaving 10 bases between them. Germline V gene sequence: CDR1 SGHRS, CDR2 YFSETQ. The CDR3 spans 13 residues. CDR3 region: CASSWDFGTEAFF. The CDR3 nucleotides are TGCGCCAGCAGCTGGGACTTTGGCACTGAAGCTTTCTTT. Full variable domain (outside the CDR3, taken from reference TRBV5-1 and TRBJ1-1): KAGVTQTPRYLIKTRGQQVTLSCSPISGHRSVSWYQQTPGQGLQFLFEYFSETQRNKGNFPGRFSGRQFSNSRSEMNVSTLELGDSALYLCASSWDFGTEAFFGQGTRLTVV.